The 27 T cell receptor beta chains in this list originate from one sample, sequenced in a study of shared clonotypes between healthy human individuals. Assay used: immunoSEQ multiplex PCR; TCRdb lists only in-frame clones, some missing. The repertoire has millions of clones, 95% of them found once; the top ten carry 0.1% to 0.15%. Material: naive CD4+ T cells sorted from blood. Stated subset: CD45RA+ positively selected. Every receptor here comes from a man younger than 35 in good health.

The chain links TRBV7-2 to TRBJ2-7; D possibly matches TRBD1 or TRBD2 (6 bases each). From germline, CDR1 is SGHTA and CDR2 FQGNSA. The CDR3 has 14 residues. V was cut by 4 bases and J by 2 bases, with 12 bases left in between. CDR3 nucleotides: TGTGCCAGCAGCTCCGCCGGGGGCGCCTACGAGCAGTACTTC. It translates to CASSSAGGAYEQYF.

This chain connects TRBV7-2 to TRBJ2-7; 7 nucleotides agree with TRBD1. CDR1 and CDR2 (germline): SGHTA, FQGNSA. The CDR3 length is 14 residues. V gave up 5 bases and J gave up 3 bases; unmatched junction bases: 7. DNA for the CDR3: TGTGCCAGCAGCAACAGACAGGGTAGCTACGAGCAGTACTTC. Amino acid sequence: CASSNRQGSYEQYF. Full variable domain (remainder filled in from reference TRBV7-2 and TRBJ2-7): GAGVSQSPSNKVTEKGKDVELRCDPISGHTALYWYRQSLGQGLEFLIYFQGNSAPDKSGLPSDRFSAERTGGSVSTLTIQRTQQEDSAVYLCASSNRQGSYEQYFGPGTRLTVT.

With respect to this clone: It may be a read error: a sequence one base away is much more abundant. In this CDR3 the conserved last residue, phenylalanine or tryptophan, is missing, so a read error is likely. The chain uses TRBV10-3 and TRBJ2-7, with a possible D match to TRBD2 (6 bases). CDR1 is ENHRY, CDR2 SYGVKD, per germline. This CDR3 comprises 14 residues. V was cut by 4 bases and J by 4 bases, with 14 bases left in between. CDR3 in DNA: TGTGCCATCAGTGTCGGAGGGAAAGAGTACGAGCAGTACTCC. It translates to CAISVGGKEYEQYS.

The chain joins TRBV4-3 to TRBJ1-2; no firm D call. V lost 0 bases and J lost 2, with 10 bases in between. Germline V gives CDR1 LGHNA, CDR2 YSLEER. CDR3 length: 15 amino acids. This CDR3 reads CASSQDASTNYGYTF. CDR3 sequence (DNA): TGCGCCAGCAGCCAAGATGCGAGCACAAACTATGGCTACACCTTC.

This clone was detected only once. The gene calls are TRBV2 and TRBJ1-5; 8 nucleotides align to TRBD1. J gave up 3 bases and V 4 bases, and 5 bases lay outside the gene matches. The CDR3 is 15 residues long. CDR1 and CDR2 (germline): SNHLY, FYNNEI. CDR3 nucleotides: TGTGCCAGCAGTGCCGAGACAGGGGACAATCAGCCCCAGCATTTT. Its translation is CASSAETGDNQPQHF.

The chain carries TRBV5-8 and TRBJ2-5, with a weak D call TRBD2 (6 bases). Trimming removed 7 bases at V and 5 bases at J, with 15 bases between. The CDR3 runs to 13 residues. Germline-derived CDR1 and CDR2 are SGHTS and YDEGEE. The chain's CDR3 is CASSGLVVETQYF. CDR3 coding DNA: TGTGCCAGCTCGGGACTGGTAGTGGAGACCCAGTACTTC.

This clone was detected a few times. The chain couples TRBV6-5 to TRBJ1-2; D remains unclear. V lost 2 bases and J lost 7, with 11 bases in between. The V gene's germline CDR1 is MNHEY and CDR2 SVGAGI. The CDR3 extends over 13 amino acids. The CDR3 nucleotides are TGTGCCAGCAGTTACACTCGGGGTGCTGGCTACACCTTC. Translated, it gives CASSYTRGAGYTF.

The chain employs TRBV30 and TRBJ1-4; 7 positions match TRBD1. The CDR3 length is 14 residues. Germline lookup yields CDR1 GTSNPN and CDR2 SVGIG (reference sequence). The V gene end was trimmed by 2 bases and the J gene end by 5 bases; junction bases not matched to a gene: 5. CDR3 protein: CAWSKGQKNEKLFF. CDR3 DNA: TGTGCCTGGAGTAAGGGACAGAAGAATGAAAAACTGTTTTTT.

The CDR3 coding sequence is TGTGCCAGCAGTGATATAACAGGCTTTTATGGCTACACCTTC. This sequence encodes CASSDITGFYGYTF. The rearrangement joins TRBV2 to TRBJ1-2; tentatively, D is TRBD1 (5 bases). Per the germline V gene, CDR1 is SNHLY and CDR2 is FYNNEI. The CDR3 length is 14 residues. Trimming cost V 3 bases and J 5 bases, with 13 bases left between them.

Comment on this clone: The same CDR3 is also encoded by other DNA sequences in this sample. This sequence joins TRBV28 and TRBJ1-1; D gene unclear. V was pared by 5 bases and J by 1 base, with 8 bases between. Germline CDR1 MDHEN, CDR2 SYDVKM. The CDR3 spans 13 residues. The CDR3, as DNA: TGTGCCAGCAGTCTCAGCCGGAACACTGAAGCTTTCTTT. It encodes CASSLSRNTEAFF.

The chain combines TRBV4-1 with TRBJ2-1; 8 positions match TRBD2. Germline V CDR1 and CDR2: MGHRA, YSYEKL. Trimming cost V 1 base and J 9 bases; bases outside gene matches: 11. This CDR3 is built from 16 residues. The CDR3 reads CASSQGRGGRFLEQFF. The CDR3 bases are TGCGCCAGCAGCCAAGGCCGGGGGGGGCGCTTTCTTGAGCAGTTCTTC.

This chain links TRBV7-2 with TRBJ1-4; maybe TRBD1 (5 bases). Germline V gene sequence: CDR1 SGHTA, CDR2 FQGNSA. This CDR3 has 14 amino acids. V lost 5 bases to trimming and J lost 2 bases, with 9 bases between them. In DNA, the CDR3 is TGTGCCAGCAGCACCAGGGTCACTAATGAAAAACTGTTTTTT. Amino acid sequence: CASSTRVTNEKLFF. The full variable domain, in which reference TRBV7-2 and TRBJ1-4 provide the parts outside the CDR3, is GAGVSQSPSNKVTEKGKDVELRCDPISGHTALYWYRQSLGQGLEFLIYFQGNSAPDKSGLPSDRFSAERTGGSVSTLTIQRTQQEDSAVYLCASSTRVTNEKLFFGSGTQLSVL.

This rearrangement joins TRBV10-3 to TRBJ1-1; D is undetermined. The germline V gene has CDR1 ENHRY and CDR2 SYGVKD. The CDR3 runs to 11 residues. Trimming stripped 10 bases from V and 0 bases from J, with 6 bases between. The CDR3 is CATRMNTEAFF. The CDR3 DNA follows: TGTGCCACCCGTATGAACACTGAAGCTTTCTTT.

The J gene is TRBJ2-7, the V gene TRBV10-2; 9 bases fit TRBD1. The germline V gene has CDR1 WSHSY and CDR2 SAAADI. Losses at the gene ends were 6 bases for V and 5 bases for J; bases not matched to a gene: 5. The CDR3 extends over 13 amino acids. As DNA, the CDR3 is TGCGCCAGCAGCCGGGACAGGGTCCACGAGCAGTACTTC. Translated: CASSRDRVHEQYF.

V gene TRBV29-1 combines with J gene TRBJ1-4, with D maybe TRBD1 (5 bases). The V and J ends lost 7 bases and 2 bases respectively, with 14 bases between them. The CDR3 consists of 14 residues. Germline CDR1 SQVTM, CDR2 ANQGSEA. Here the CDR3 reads CSGSGSGTNEKLFF. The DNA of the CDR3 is TGCAGCGGCTCGGGTTCAGGGACTAATGAAAAACTGTTTTTT.

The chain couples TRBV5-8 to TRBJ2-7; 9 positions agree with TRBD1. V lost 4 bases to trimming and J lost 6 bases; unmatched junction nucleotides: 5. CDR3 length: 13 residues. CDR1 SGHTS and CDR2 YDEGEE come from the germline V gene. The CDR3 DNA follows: TGTGCCAGCAGCCCAAACAGGGGGCGCGAGCAGTACTTC. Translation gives CASSPNRGREQYF.

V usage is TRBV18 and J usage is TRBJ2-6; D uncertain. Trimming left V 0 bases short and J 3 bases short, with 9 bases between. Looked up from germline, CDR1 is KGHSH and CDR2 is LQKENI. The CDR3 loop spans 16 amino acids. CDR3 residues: CASSPPGGFGANVLTF. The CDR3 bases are TGTGCCAGCTCACCACCCGGTGGCTTTGGGGCCAACGTCCTGACTTTC.

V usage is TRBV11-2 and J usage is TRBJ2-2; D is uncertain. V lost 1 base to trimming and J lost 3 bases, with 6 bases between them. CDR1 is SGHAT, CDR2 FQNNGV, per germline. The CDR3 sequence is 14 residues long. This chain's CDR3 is CASSLGIYTGELFF. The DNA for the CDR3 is TGTGCCAGCAGCTTAGGGATATACACCGGGGAGCTGTTTTTT.

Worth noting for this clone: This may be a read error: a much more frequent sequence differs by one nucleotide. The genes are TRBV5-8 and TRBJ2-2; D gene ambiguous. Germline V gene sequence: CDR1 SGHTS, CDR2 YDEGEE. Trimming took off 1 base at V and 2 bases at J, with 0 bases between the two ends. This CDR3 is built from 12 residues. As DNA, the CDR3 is TGTGCCAGCAGCTTGAACACCGGGGAGCTGTTTTTT. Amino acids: CASSLNTGELFF.

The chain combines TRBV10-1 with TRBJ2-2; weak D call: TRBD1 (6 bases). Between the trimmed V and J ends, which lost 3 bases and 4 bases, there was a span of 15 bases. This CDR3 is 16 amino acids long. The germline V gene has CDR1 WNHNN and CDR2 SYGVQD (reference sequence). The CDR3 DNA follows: TGCGCCAGCAGTGATCACAGGGCTGGCGGCACCGGGGAGCTGTTTTTT. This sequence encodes CASSDHRAGGTGELFF.

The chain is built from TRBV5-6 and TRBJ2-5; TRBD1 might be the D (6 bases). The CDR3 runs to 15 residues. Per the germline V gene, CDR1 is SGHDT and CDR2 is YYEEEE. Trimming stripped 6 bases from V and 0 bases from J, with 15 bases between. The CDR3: CASTPRWDNQETQYF. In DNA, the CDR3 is TGTGCCAGCACCCCAAGGTGGGACAACCAAGAGACCCAGTACTTC.

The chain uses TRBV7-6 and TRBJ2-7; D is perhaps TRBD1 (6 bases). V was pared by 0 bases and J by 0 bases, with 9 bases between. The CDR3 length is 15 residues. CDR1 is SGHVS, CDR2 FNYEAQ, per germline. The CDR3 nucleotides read TGTGCCAGCAGCTTAGCCGGGACAACCTCCTACGAGCAGTACTTC. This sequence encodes CASSLAGTTSYEQYF.

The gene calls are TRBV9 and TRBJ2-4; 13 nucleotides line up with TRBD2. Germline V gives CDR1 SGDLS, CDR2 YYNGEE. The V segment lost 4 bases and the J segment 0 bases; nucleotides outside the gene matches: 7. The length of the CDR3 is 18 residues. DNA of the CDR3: TGTGCCAGCAGCCCGGGACTAGCGGGATCGCTAGCCAAAAACATTCAGTACTTC. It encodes CASSPGLAGSLAKNIQYF.

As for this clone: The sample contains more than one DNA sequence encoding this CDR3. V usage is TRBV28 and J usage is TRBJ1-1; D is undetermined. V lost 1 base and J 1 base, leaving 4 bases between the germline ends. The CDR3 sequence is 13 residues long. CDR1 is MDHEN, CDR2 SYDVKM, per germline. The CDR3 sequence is CASSLSGNTEAFF. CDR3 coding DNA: TGTGCCAGCAGTTTATCTGGGAACACTGAAGCTTTCTTT.

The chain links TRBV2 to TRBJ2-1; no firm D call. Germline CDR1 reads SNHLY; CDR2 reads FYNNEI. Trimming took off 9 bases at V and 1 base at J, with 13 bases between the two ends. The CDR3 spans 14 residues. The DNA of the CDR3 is TGTGCCAGAAAGCAGGATCAATCCTACAATGAGCAGTTCTTC. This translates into CARKQDQSYNEQFF.

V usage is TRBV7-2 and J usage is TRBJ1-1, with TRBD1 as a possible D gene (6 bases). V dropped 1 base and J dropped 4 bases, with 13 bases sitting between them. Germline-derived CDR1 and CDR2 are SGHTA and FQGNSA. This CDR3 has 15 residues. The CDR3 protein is CASSLEQGRSTEAFF. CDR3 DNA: TGTGCCAGCAGCTTAGAACAGGGTAGAAGCACTGAAGCTTTCTTT.

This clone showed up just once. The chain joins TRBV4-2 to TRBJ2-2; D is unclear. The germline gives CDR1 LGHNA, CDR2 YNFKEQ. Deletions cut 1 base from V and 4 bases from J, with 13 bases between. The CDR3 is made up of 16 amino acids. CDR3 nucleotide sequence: TGTGCCAGCAGCCAAGGGGGAAAGGACCGCACCGGGGAGCTGTTTTTT. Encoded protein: CASSQGGKDRTGELFF.